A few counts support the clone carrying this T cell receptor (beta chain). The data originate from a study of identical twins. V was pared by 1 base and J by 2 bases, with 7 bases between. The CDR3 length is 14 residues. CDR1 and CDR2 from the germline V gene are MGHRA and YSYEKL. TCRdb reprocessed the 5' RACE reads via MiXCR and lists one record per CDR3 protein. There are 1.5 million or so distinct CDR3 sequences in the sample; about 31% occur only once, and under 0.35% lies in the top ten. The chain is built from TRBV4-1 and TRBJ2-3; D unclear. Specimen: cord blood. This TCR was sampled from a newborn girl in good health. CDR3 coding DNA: TGCGCCAGCAGCCAAGCGGCTAACACAGATACGCAGTATTTT. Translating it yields CASSQAANTDTQYF.